The rows below give T cell receptor beta chains drawn from one sample of a study of radiotherapy plus CTLA-4 blockade in lung cancer. Clones were read by immunoSEQ multiplex PCR, and TCRdb kept only the in-frame ones, dropping some. The sample includes 80,000 or so clones, 60% to 85% of them seen just once. This specimen consisted of peripheral blood, obtained from a patient treated with radiotherapy plus ipilimumab. These receptors were taken from a human donor with non-small cell lung cancer whose response to radiotherapy plus ipilimumab could not be evaluated. Some clones in this sample may be carry-over from other donors' samples. The CDR3 runs from the conserved cysteine through the conserved F or W.

v_call: TRBV5-6
j_call: TRBJ2-7
cdr3_aa: CASSLGPPGRGAVYEQYF

v_call: TRBV28
j_call: TRBJ1-2
cdr3_aa: CAATGHYGYTF

v_call: TRBV5-1
j_call: TRBJ2-1
cdr3_aa: CASSHTREVYNEQFF

v_call: TRBV7-2
j_call: -
cdr3_aa: CASSFGVYEQYF

v_call: TRBV6-4
j_call: TRBJ2-1
cdr3_aa: CASSYRAGLPYNEQFF

v_call: TRBV5-1
j_call: TRBJ1-1
cdr3_aa: CASAGATGYTEAFF

v_call: TRBV5-1
j_call: TRBJ2-3
cdr3_aa: CASSSGGGDTQYF

v_call: TRBV29-1
j_call: TRBJ1-2
cdr3_aa: CSADSGDYGYTF

v_call: TRBV5-4
j_call: TRBJ2-3
cdr3_aa: CASSPRGRVGTDTQYF

v_call: TRBV28
j_call: TRBJ1-5
cdr3_aa: CASGPTQHF

v_call: TRBV2
j_call: TRBJ2-5
cdr3_aa: CASKLMTAETQYF

v_call: TRBV7-9
j_call: -
cdr3_aa: CASSARGAYEQYF

v_call: TRBV5-5
j_call: TRBJ1-3
cdr3_aa: CASSPRGSSGNTIYF

v_call: TRBV5-6
j_call: TRBJ2-3
cdr3_aa: CASSLSGAGDTQYF

v_call: TRBV9
j_call: TRBJ1-5
cdr3_aa: CASSVAGTVREPQHF

v_call: TRBV30
j_call: TRBJ2-1
cdr3_aa: CAWSVLGREQFF

v_call: TRBV15
j_call: TRBJ1-1
cdr3_aa: CATRMGGQGAAEAFF

v_call: TRBV4-1
j_call: TRBJ2-4
cdr3_aa: CASSQDGPLGGNIQYF

v_call: TRBV7-8
j_call: TRBJ1-6
cdr3_aa: CASSLDRPGSPLHF

v_call: TRBV5-6
j_call: TRBJ2-5
cdr3_aa: CASSRVRQETQYF